The entry below describes one TCR beta chain. Antigen unknown. This record comes from a study of OX40 agonist ivuxolimab in advanced cancers. The overall study: Partial response was recorded in three patients: one hepatocellular carcinoma and two cutaneous melanoma cases.

The germline V and J ends were trimmed by 5 bases and 4 bases, with 11 bases remaining between them. The CDR3 runs 13 residues. From germline, CDR1 is WNHNN and CDR2 SYGVQD (reference sequence). This table comes from immunoSEQ multiplex PCR, and its TCRdb copy is limited to in-frame clones, with some not included. The data contain around 53,000 clones, about 90% of them singletons. Study-wide results and limits: In CD8+ T cells, expanded clones were on average more numerous than in CD4+.

Exclusion of a patient followed from autoimmune disease history or systemic immunosuppression. The sequences come from CD4+ or CD8+ T cells sorted from blood, collected in a trial of the OX40 agonist ivuxolimab. This sequence originates from an adult with an advanced solid tumor such as melanoma, head and neck, liver or kidney cancer. The chain has TRBV10-1 and TRBJ2-5; D is possibly TRBD1 or TRBD2 (5 bases each). The CDR3 reads CASSPGAGETQYF. In nucleotides, the CDR3 is TGCGCCAGCAGTCCCGGGGCGGGAGAGACCCAGTACTTC.